The 16 T cell receptor beta chains in this list originate from one sample, sequenced in a study of blood T cells in healthy people across ages. Next came a second PCR, run for roughly 6 to 11 cycles, which used a sample-barcoded 5' primer along with a J-beta primer mix. MiXCR, run by TCRdb on the 5' RACE reads, gives a single entry per CDR3 protein. Here the sample spans approximately 800,000 distinct CDR3 sequences, under 40% being singletons. Sequencing was carried out using blood. The source is a young man in good health.

This clonotype was counted ten times or more. The chain carries TRBV20-1 and TRBJ1-1, with unresolved D. Germline V gene sequence: CDR1 DFQATT, CDR2 SNEGSKA (reference sequence). V was shortened by 2 bases and J by 8 bases, with 12 bases between the two germline ends. This CDR3 comprises 12 residues. CDR3: CSARFLGWEAFF. The CDR3 DNA reads TGCAGTGCTAGATTTCTTGGTTGGGAAGCTTTCTTT.

The V gene is TRBV28, the J gene TRBJ1-1; D not resolved. The CDR3 is 11 residues long. Trimming removed 4 bases from V and 7 bases from J, with 7 bases in between. Germline V gene data show CDR1 as MDHEN and CDR2 as SYDVKM. The chain's CDR3 is CASSSAVEAFF. CDR3 sequence (DNA): TGTGCCAGCAGTTCGGCAGTTGAAGCTTTCTTT.

This chain connects TRBV19 to TRBJ2-5; D remains unclear. From germline, CDR1 is LNHDA and CDR2 SQIVND (reference sequence). Trimming left V 4 bases short and J 3 bases short, with 9 bases between. CDR3 length: 13 residues. This CDR3 reads CASSRASKETQYF. CDR3 nucleotide sequence: TGTGCCAGTAGTAGGGCCTCAAAAGAGACCCAGTACTTC.

V gene TRBV27 combines with J gene TRBJ2-7; 8 nucleotides agree with TRBD1. Losses at the gene ends were 5 bases for V and 3 bases for J; bases not matched to a gene: 9. The CDR3 covers 15 residues. Germline V CDR1 and CDR2: MNHEY, SMNVEV (reference sequence). CDR3 region: CASSLRARGLYEQYF. The CDR3 nucleotides are TGTGCCAGCAGTCTCCGGGCCAGGGGGCTCTACGAGCAGTACTTC.

V usage is TRBV7-2 and J usage is TRBJ1-1; D remains ambiguous. V lost 5 bases and J lost 1, with 11 bases in between. The CDR3 length is 14 residues. Germline CDR1 and CDR2: SGHTA and FQGNSA. CDR3 nucleotides: TGTGCCAGCAGCGAAACAGCTTCGAACACTGAAGCTTTCTTT. As protein: CASSETASNTEAFF. Using reference TRBV7-2 and TRBJ1-1 for the parts outside the CDR3, the full variable domain is GAGVSQSPSNKVTEKGKDVELRCDPISGHTALYWYRQSLGQGLEFLIYFQGNSAPDKSGLPSDRFSAERTGGSVSTLTIQRTQQEDSAVYLCASSETASNTEAFFGQGTRLTVV.

The chain recombines TRBV5-1 with TRBJ1-1; D gene uncertain. This CDR3 region has 16 residues. Germline CDR1 is SGHRS and CDR2 is YFSETQ. Trimming shortened V by 0 bases and J by 5 bases, and 17 bases separated the two germline ends. CDR3 in DNA: TGCGCCAGCAGCTTGGAAGGCTCGGAGATAGGGACTGAAGCTTTCTTT. This gives the protein CASSLEGSEIGTEAFF.

The V gene is TRBV2, the J gene TRBJ1-6; no firm D call. There are 14 residues in the CDR3. Per the germline V gene, CDR1 is SNHLY and CDR2 is FYNNEI. Between the trimmed V and J ends, which lost 5 bases and 1 base, there was a span of 6 bases. CDR3 nucleotides: TGTGCCAGCAGTCCCAGGTCCTATAATTCACCCCTCCACTTT. It specifies CASSPRSYNSPLHF.

The chain recombines TRBV9 with TRBJ1-2; D not resolved. This CDR3 is built from 14 residues. V was trimmed by 0 bases and J by 7 bases, leaving 13 bases between them. Germline V gives CDR1 SGDLS, CDR2 YYNGEE. CDR3 nucleotide sequence: TGTGCCAGCAGCGTAGGCGGGGTAGACGGTGGCTACACCTTC. Translation: CASSVGGVDGGYTF. The whole variable domain, filled in from reference TRBV9 and TRBJ1-2, reads DSGVTQTPKHLITATGQRVTLRCSPRSGDLSVYWYQQSLDQGLQFLIQYYNGEERAKGNILERFSAQQFPDLHSELNLSSLELGDSALYFCASSVGGVDGGYTFGSGTRLTVV.

There are a few counts of this clonotype. The rearrangement links TRBV6-1 to TRBJ2-4, with D possibly matching TRBD1 (6 bases). Germline values: CDR1 MNHNS, CDR2 SASEGT. V was trimmed by 7 bases and J by 1 base, leaving 11 bases between them. This CDR3 spans 14 amino acids. The CDR3 nucleotides read TGTGCCAGCACCCCTAGGGGGGCCAAAAACATTCAGTACTTC. Its translation is CASTPRGAKNIQYF.

J is TRBJ2-2 and V is TRBV27, with D unresolved. This CDR3 has 15 residues. V lost 4 bases and J 5 bases, leaving 14 bases between the germline ends. Germline V gives CDR1 MNHEY, CDR2 SMNVEV (reference sequence). DNA for the CDR3: TGTGCCAGCAGTTCCCCCCCCCGTAAAACCGGGGAGCTGTTTTTT. This sequence encodes CASSSPPRKTGELFF.

This clonotype was seen repeatedly, ten times or more. This chain links TRBV7-3 with TRBJ2-3; 10 nucleotides align to TRBD2. CDR1 is SGHTA, CDR2 FQGTGA, per germline. The J segment lost 0 bases and the V segment lost 2 bases, leaving 2 bases of the junction unmatched. The CDR3 has 16 residues. CDR3 loop: CASSLVGLASTDTQYF. The DNA for the CDR3 is TGTGCCAGCAGCTTAGTGGGACTAGCGAGCACAGATACGCAGTATTTT.

Remarks on this clonotype: One end of the junction does not line up with germline, which may come from a read error. The genes are TRBV12-3 or TRBV12-4 and TRBJ2-2, with TRBD2 as a possible D gene (6 bases). The CDR3 consists of 12 residues. CDR3 DNA sequence: TGTGCCAGCAGTCCTGAGACCGGGGGGCTGTTTTTT. Encoded protein: CASSPETGGLFF.

The chain carries TRBV5-1 and TRBJ2-7, with D perhaps TRBD1 (6 bases). CDR1 and CDR2 (germline): SGHRS, YFSETQ. The germline V and J ends were trimmed by 4 bases and 12 bases, with 20 bases remaining between them. The CDR3 length is 13 residues. As DNA, the CDR3 is TGCGCCAGCAGCACGGACAGTCCCGACCGGGCGTACTTC. It yields the protein CASSTDSPDRAYF.

The chain combines TRBV12-3 or TRBV12-4 with TRBJ2-1, with D tentatively TRBD2 (6 bases). Trimming took off 5 bases at V and 6 bases at J, with 14 bases between the two ends. The CDR3 spans 14 residues. CDR3 residues: CASSPSPGANEQFF. The CDR3 nucleotides read TGTGCCAGCAGTCCGTCACCGGGAGCCAATGAGCAGTTCTTC.

In its sample, this clonotype was seen a few times. The chain uses TRBV10-3 and TRBJ2-5; D is possibly TRBD2 (5 bases). CDR1 ENHRY and CDR2 SYGVKD come from the germline V gene. V lost 6 bases to trimming and J lost 11 bases, with 19 bases between them. CDR3 size: 13 residues. CDR3: CAIRGLDYNEQYF. In DNA, the CDR3 is TGTGCCATCAGGGGATTAGACTACAATGAGCAGTACTTC.

The chain links TRBV27 to TRBJ2-5, with 10 bases fitting TRBD1. The length of the CDR3 is 15 residues. V lost 6 bases to trimming and J lost 5 bases; unmatched junction nucleotides: 9. Per the germline V gene, CDR1 is MNHEY and CDR2 is SMNVEV (reference sequence). The CDR3 DNA sequence: TGTGCCAGCAGCCGTGGACAGGGGGAATGGGAGACCCAGTACTTC. The encoded protein is CASSRGQGEWETQYF.